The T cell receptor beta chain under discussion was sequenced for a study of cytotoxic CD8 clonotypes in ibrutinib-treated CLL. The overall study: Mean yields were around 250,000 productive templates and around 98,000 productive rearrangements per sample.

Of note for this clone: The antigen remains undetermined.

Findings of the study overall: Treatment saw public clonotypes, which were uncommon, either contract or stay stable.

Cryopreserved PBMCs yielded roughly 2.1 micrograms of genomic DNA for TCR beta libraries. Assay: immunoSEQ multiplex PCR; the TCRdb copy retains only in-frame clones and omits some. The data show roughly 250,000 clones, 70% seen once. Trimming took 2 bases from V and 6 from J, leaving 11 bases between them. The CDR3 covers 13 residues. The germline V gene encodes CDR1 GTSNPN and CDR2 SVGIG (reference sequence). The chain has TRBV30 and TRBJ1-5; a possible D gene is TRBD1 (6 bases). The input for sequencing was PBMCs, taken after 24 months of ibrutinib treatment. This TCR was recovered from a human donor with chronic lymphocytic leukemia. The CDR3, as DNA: TGTGCCTGGAGTAGGGACATGTTTCAGCCCCAGCATTTT. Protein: CAWSRDMFQPQHF.